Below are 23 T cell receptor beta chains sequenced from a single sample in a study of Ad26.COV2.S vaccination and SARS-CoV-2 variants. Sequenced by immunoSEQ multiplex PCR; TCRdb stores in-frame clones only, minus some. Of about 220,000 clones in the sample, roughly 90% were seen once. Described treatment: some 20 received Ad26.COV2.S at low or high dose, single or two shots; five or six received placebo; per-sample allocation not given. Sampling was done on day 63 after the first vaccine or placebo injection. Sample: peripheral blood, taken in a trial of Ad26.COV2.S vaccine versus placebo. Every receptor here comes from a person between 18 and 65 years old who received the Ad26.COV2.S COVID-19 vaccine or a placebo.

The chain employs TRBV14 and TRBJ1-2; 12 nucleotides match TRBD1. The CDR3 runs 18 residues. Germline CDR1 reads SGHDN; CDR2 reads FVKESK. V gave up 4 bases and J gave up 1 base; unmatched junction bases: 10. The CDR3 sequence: CASSRVRDRGLVNYGYTF. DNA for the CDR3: TGTGCCAGCAGCCGCGTCCGGGACAGGGGGCTGGTTAACTATGGCTACACCTTC.

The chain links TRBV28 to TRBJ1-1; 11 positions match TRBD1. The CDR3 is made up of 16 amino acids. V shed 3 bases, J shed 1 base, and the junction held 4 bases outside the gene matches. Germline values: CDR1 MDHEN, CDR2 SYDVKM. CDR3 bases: TGTGCCAGCAGTTTCCGGACAGGGGGCTCGAACACTGAAGCTTTCTTT. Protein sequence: CASSFRTGGSNTEAFF. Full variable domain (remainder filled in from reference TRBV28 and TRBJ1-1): DVKVTQSSRYLVKRTGEKVFLECVQDMDHENMFWYRQDPGLGLRLIYFSYDVKMKEKGDIPEGYSVSREKKERFSLILESASTNQTSMYLCASSFRTGGSNTEAFFGQGTRLTVV.

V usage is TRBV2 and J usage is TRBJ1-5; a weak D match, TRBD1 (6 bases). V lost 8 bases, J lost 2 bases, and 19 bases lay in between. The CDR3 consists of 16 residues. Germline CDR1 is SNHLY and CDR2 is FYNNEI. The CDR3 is CASGGPLVVGNQPQHF. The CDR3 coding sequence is TGTGCCAGCGGGGGGCCCTTGGTCGTTGGCAATCAGCCCCAGCATTTT.

The CDR3 sequence is CASRDGPTDTQYF. In DNA, the CDR3 is TGTGCCAGCCGGGACGGACCCACAGATACGCAGTATTTT. The rearrangement joins TRBV19 to TRBJ2-3; D is perhaps TRBD1 or TRBD2 (5 bases each). The germline V and J ends were trimmed by 9 bases and 2 bases, with 12 bases remaining between them. The CDR3 spans 13 residues. CDR1 is LNHDA, CDR2 SQIVND, per germline (reference sequence). The full variable domain, with the rest looked up from reference TRBV19 and TRBJ2-3, is DGGITQSPKYLFRKEGQNVTLSCEQNLNHDAMYWYRQDPGQGLRLIYYSQIVNDFQKGDIAEGYSVSREKKESFPLTVTSAQKNPTAFYLCASRDGPTDTQYFGPGTRLTVL.

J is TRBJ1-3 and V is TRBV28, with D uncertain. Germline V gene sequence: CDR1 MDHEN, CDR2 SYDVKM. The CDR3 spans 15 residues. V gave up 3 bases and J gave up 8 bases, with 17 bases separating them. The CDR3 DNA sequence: TGTGCCAGCAGTTTCAGTGTTTTTAGGGTTGACACCATATATTTT. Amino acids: CASSFSVFRVDTIYF. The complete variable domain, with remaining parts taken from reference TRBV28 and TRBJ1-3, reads DVKVTQSSRYLVKRTGEKVFLECVQDMDHENMFWYRQDPGLGLRLIYFSYDVKMKEKGDIPEGYSVSREKKERFSLILESASTNQTSMYLCASSFSVFRVDTIYFGEGSWLTVV.

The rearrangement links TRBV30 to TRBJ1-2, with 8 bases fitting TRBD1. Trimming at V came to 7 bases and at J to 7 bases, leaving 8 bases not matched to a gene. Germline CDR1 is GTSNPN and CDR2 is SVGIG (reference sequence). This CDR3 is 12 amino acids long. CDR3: CAFDRGVGGYTF. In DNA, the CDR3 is TGTGCCTTTGACAGGGGAGTGGGTGGCTACACCTTC.

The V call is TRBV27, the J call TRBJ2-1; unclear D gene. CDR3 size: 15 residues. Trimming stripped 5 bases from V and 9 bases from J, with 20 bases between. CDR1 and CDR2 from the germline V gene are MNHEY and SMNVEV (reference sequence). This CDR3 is CASSDEIPLFGEQFF. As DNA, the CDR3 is TGTGCCAGCAGTGATGAGATTCCTTTATTTGGTGAGCAGTTCTTC.

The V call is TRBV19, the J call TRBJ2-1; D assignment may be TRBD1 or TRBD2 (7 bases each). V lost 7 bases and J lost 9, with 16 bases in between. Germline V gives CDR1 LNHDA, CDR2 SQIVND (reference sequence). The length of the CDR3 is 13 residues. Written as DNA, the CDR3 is TGTGCCAGTACACCAGGGGGGGTTGGTGAGCAGTTCTTC. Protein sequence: CASTPGGVGEQFF.

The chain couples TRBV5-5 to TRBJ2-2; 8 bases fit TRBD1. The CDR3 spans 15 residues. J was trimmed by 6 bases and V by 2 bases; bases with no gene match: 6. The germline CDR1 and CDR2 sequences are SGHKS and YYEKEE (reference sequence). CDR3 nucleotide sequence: TGTGCCAGCAGCTTAGGACAGGGAAAACCCGGGGAGCTGTTTTTT. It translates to CASSLGQGKPGELFF.

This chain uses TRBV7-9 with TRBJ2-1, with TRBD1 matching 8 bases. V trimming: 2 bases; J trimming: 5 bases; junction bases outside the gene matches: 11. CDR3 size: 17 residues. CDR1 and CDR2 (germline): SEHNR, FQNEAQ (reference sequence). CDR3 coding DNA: TGTGCCAGCAGCTTACCCACTGACGGACAGGGACACAATGAGCAGTTCTTC. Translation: CASSLPTDGQGHNEQFF. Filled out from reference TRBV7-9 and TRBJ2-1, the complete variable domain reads DTGVSQNPRHKITKRGQNVTFRCDPISEHNRLYWYRQTLGQGPEFLTYFQNEAQLEKSRLLSDRFSAERPKGSFSTLEIQRTEQGDSAMYLCASSLPTDGQGHNEQFFGPGTRLTVL.

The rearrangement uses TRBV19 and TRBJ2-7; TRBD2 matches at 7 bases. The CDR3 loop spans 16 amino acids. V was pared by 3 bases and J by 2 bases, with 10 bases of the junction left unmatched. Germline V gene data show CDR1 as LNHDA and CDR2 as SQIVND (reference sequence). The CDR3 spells CASSIPGEGRAYEQYF. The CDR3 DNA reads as TGTGCCAGTAGTATTCCGGGGGAGGGGCGCGCCTACGAGCAGTACTTC.

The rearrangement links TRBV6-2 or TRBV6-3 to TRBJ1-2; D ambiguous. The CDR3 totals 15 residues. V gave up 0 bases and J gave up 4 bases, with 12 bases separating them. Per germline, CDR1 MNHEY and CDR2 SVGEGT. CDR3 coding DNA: TGTGCCAGCAGTTACTCGGGCCCGACGGCCTATGGCTACACCTTC. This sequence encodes CASSYSGPTAYGYTF.

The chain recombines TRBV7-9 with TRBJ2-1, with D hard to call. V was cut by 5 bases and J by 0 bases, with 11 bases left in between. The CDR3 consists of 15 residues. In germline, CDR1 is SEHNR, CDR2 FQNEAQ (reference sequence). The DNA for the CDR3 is TGTGCCAGCAGCCCCCAGGTCCTCTCCTACAATGAGCAGTTCTTC. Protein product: CASSPQVLSYNEQFF.

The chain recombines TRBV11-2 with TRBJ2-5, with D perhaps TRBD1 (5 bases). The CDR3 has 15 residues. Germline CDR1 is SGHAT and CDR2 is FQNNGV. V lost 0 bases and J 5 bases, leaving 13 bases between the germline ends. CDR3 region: CASSLEAGFRETQYF. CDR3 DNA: TGTGCCAGCAGCTTAGAAGCAGGGTTTCGGGAGACCCAGTACTTC.

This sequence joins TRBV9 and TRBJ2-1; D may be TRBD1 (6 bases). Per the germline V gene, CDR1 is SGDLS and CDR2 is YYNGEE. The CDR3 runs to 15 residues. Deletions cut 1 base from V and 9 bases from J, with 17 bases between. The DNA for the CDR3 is TGTGCCAGCAGCGTAACTTCTACAGGGTCGGGTGAGCAGTTCTTC. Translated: CASSVTSTGSGEQFF. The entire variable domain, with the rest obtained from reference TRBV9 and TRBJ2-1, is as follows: DSGVTQTPKHLITATGQRVTLRCSPRSGDLSVYWYQQSLDQGLQFLIQYYNGEERAKGNILERFSAQQFPDLHSELNLSSLELGDSALYFCASSVTSTGSGEQFFGPGTRLTVL.

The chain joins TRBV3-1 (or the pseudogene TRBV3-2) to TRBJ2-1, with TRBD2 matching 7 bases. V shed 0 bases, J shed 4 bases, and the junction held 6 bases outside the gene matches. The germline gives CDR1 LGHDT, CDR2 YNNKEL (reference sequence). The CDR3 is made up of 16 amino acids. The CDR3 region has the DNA TGTGCCAGCAGCCAAGACGGGGGGAACGGGTACAATGAGCAGTTCTTC. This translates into CASSQDGGNGYNEQFF.

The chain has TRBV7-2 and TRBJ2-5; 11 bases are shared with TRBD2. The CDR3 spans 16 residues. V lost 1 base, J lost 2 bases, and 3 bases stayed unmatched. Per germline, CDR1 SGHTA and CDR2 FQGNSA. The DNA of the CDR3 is TGTGCCAGCAGCTTAGGACTAGCGGGGTTACAAGAGACCCAGTACTTC. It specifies CASSLGLAGLQETQYF.

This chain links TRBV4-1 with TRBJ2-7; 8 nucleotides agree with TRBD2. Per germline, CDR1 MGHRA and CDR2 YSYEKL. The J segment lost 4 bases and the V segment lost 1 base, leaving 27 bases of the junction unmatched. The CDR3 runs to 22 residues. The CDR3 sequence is CASSQAPPTAEQGRGGRYEQYF. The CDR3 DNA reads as TGCGCCAGCAGCCAAGCCCCCCCGACCGCGGAACAGGGCCGGGGGGGGCGGTACGAGCAGTACTTC.

The CDR3 loop is CAVGQGLEETQYF. CDR3 DNA sequence: TGTGCCGTTGGGCAGGGATTAGAGGAGACCCAGTACTTC. The rearrangement links TRBV5-4 to TRBJ2-5, with D perhaps matching TRBD1 (5 bases). Germline CDR1 SGHNT, CDR2 YYREEE (reference sequence). The CDR3 covers 13 residues. V was trimmed by 10 bases and J by 5 bases, leaving 18 bases between them.

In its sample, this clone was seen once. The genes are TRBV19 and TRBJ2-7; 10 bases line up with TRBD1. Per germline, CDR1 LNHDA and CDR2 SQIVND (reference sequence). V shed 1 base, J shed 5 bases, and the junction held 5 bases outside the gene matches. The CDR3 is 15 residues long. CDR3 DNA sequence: TGTGCCAGTAGTATAGCCGGGACAGGGGTCAACGAGCAGTACTTC. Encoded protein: CASSIAGTGVNEQYF.

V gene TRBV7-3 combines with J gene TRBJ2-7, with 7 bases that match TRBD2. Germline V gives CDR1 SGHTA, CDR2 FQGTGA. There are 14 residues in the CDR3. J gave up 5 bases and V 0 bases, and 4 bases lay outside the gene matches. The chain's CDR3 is CASSLTGGNDEQYF. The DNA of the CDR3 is TGTGCCAGCAGCTTAACGGGAGGGAACGACGAGCAGTACTTC.

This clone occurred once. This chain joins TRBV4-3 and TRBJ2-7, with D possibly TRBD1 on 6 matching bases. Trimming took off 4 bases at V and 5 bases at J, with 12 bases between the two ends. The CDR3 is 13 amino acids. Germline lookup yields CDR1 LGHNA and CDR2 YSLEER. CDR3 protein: CASSPREGDEQYF. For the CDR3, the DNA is TGCGCCAGCAGCCCCAGAGAGGGGGACGAGCAGTACTTC.

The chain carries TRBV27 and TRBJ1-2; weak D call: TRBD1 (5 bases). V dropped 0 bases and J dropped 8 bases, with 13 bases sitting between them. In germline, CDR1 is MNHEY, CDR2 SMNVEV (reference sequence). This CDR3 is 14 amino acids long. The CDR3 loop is CASSLSNKGNGYTF. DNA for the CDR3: TGTGCCAGCAGTTTATCGAATAAGGGGAACGGCTACACCTTC.